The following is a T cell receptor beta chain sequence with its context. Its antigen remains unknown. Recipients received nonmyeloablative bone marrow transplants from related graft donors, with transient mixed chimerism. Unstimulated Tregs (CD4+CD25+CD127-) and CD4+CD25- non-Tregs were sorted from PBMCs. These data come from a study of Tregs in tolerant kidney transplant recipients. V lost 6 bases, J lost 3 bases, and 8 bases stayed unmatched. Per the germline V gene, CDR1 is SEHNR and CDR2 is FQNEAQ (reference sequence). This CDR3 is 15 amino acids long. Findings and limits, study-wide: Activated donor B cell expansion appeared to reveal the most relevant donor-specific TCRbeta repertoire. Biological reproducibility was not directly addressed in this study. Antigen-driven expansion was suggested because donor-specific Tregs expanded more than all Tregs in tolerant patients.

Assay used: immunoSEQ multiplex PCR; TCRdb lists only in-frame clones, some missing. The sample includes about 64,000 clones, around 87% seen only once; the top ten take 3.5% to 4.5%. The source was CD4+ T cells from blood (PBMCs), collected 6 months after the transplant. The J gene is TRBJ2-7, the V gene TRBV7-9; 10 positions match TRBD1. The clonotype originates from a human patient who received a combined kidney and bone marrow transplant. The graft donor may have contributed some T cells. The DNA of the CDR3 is TGTGCCAGCAGGCAAACCGGGACAGGGGTCTACGAGCAGTACTTC. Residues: CASRQTGTGVYEQYF.